One T cell receptor (beta chain) is described in this entry. Its antigen is unidentified. A single base separates this from a much larger clone, so it may be a read error. This was a deep-level run. PCR replicates from unsorted PBMC used around 300 ng DNA, and this amount was about 33,000 T cell genomes. The method was immunoSEQ multiplex PCR; TCRdb's version includes in-frame clones alone and lacks a portion of them. The profile shows fewer than 650,000 clones, roughly four fifths of them singletons. The ends lost 6 bases at V and 0 bases at J; junction bases unmatched: 3. CDR3 length equals 14 residues. CDR1 SGHTA and CDR2 FQGNSA come from the germline V gene. The data were obtained in a study of shared clonotypes between healthy human individuals. Study-level background: The donors, a couple of women and three men, were aged 18 to 49. Findings and caveats of the study: An expected dependence of interdonor clonotype sharing on sequencing depth was noted.

The sequenced sample was PBMCs. The receptor comes from a woman aged 40 to 50 in good health. Some clones in this sample may be carry-over from other donors' samples. This chain joins TRBV7-2 and TRBJ2-3, with TRBD2 matching over 7 bases. The CDR3 DNA reads as TGTGCCAGCAGTCTTAGCGGGAGCACAGATACGCAGTATTTT. As protein: CASSLSGSTDTQYF.